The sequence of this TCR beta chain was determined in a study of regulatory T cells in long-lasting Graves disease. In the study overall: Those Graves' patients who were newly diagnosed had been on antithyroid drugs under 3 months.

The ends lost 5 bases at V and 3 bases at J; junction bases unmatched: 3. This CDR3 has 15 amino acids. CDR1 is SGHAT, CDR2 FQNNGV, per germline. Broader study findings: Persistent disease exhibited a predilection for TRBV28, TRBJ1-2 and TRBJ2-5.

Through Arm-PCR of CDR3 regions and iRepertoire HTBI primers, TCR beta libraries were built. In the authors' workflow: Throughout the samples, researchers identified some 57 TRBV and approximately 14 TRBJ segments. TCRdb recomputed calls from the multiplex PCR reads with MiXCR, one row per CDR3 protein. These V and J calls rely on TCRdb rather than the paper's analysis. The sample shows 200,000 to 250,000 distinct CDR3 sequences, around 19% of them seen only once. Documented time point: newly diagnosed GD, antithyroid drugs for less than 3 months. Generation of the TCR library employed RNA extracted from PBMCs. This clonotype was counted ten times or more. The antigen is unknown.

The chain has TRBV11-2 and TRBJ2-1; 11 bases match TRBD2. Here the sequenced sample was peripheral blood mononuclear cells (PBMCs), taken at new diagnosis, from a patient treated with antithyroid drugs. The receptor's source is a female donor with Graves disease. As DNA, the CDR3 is TGTGCCAGCAGCCAGCTAGCGGGAGGCTACAATGAGCAGTTCTTC. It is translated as CASSQLAGGYNEQFF.